Listed here are 18 T cell receptor beta chains from one sample, sequenced in a study of naive and memory T cell subsets. Four PCR rounds used nested alpha and beta constant region primers plus the SP2 primer. TCRdb processed the 5' RACE reads anew with MiXCR; each CDR3 protein has one entry. The sample consists of roughly 48,000 distinct CDR3 sequences, about 4.4% of them appearing once. An oligonucleotide containing a UMI was ligated to the 3' end of TCR cDNA. The receptors were sampled from a female donor in good health.

The table lists this clonotype with many counts. The chain employs TRBV9 and TRBJ2-7, with 9 bases fitting TRBD2. V lost 4 bases to trimming and J lost 1 base; unmatched junction nucleotides: 6. The CDR3 is 15 residues long. Per the germline V gene, CDR1 is SGDLS and CDR2 is YYNGEE. DNA of the CDR3: TGTGCCAGCAGCCCCTCGGGACTAGCTTCCTACGAGCAGTACTTC. Translated, it gives CASSPSGLASYEQYF.

This clonotype was seen ten or more times. The chain combines TRBV4-3 with TRBJ1-2; D may be TRBD1 (5 bases). In germline, CDR1 is LGHNA, CDR2 YSLEER. This CDR3 contains 15 residues. Trimming left V 0 bases short and J 2 bases short, with 10 bases between. The CDR3 region is CASSQERGLNYGYTF. In nucleotides, the CDR3 is TGCGCCAGCAGCCAAGAGAGGGGACTAAACTATGGCTACACCTTC.

This clonotype has more than one count but fewer than ten. This rearrangement joins TRBV2 to TRBJ2-7; D not certain. V lost 7 bases to trimming and J lost 5 bases, with 9 bases between them. Germline V gives CDR1 SNHLY, CDR2 FYNNEI. The CDR3 extends over 11 amino acids. CDR3 sequence reads: CASTRIDEQYF. CDR3 nucleotide sequence: TGTGCCAGCACCCGGATTGACGAGCAGTACTTC. The whole variable domain, remainder taken from reference TRBV2 and TRBJ2-7, is EPEVTQTPSHQVTQMGQEVILRCVPISNHLYFYWYRQILGQKVEFLVSFYNNEISEKSEIFDDQFSVERPDGSNFTLKIRSTKLEDSAMYFCASTRIDEQYFGPGTRLTVT.

The rearrangement joins TRBV20-1 to TRBJ1-4; TRBD1 agrees at 8 bases. CDR1 is DFQATT, CDR2 SNEGSKA, per germline (reference sequence). The CDR3 sequence is 14 residues long. The V and J ends lost 2 bases and 4 bases, in that order; junction bases with no gene match: 3. The CDR3 DNA sequence: TGCAGTGCTAGAACGACAGGGGATAATGAAAAACTGTTTTTT. It specifies CSARTTGDNEKLFF.

This clonotype has ten or more counts. The rearrangement joins TRBV7-3 to TRBJ2-1, with 7 nucleotides matching TRBD2. V gave up 5 bases and J gave up 9 bases; unmatched junction bases: 13. In germline, CDR1 is SGHTA, CDR2 FQGTGA. The CDR3 covers 15 residues. CDR3 bases: TGTGCCAGCAGCCCCTTGACGGGAGGATTTTCTGAGCAGTTCTTC. It is translated as CASSPLTGGFSEQFF.

This clonotype was detected many times. The V and J genes are TRBV29-1 and TRBJ1-1; the D is unclear. With 6 bases removed from V and 2 bases from J, the gap between germline ends came to 7 bases. The CDR3 contains 11 residues. The germline CDR1 and CDR2 sequences are SQVTM and ANQGSEA. CDR3 coding DNA: TGCAGCGTAACATTCAACACTGAAGCTTTCTTT. It codes for CSVTFNTEAFF.

This clonotype was seen ten or more times. This rearrangement joins TRBV6-4 to TRBJ2-1; 10 bases agree with TRBD2. The J segment lost 8 bases and the V segment lost 2 bases, leaving 6 bases of the junction unmatched. This CDR3 is built from 15 residues. The germline gives CDR1 MRHNA, CDR2 SNTAGT. CDR3 amino acids: CASSDAASGSHEQFF. In DNA, the CDR3 is TGTGCCAGCAGTGACGCGGCTAGCGGGAGCCATGAGCAGTTCTTC.

The rearrangement uses TRBV19 and TRBJ1-5; D perhaps matches TRBD1 (5 bases). V was trimmed by 2 bases and J by 3 bases, leaving 17 bases between them. The CDR3 sequence is 17 residues long. CDR1 and CDR2 (germline): LNHDA, SQIVND (reference sequence). The CDR3: CASSIKIQGRVNQPQHF. The CDR3 DNA reads TGTGCCAGTAGTATAAAGATCCAGGGACGTGTCAATCAGCCCCAGCATTTT.

J is TRBJ1-5 and V is TRBV2; D is unclear. V lost 1 base, J lost 1 base, and 8 bases lay in between. The CDR3 covers 15 residues. Germline assignment: CDR1 SNHLY and CDR2 FYNNEI. The CDR3 bases are TGTGCCAGCAGTGAAGGTGGGGAGAGCAATCAGCCCCAGCATTTT. Translation: CASSEGGESNQPQHF.

Ten or more counts support this clonotype. V and J are TRBV28 and TRBJ1-2; the match to TRBD1 covers 7 bases. The length of the CDR3 is 14 residues. V was clipped by 5 bases and J by 10 bases; unmatched bases: 13. The germline V gene has CDR1 MDHEN and CDR2 SYDVKM. CDR3 DNA: TGTGCCAGCAGTCCCCGAGGACAGGTCATCGACTACACCTTC. Protein sequence: CASSPRGQVIDYTF.

This clonotype was observed many times. The chain recombines TRBV28 with TRBJ2-5, with unresolved D. The V gene's germline CDR1 is MDHEN and CDR2 SYDVKM. The CDR3 runs 10 residues. V gave up 6 bases and J gave up 7 bases, with 6 bases separating them. The CDR3 DNA reads as TGTGCCAGCAGCTCCTCGACCCAGTACTTC. Its translation: CASSSSTQYF.

As for this clonotype: Possible read error: a much larger clone is one base away. A read error is likely, as this CDR3 ends without the conserved phenylalanine or tryptophan. The chain carries TRBV20-1 and TRBJ2-3; D is unclear. The germline V gene encodes CDR1 DFQATT and CDR2 SNEGSKA (reference sequence). The CDR3 loop spans 13 amino acids. V lost 2 bases and J 5 bases, leaving 11 bases between the germline ends. In DNA, the CDR3 is TGCAGTGCTAGACACTCGCGAGGAGATACGCAGTATTTG. Translation gives CSARHSRGDTQYL.

This clonotype was recorded at least ten times. V and J are TRBV29-1 and TRBJ2-7; TRBD2 matches at 14 bases. This CDR3 spans 16 amino acids. Trimming removed 6 bases from V and 2 bases from J; junction bases left unmatched: 9. Germline CDR1 and CDR2: SQVTM and ANQGSEA. As DNA, the CDR3 is TGCAGCGTCGTCCCGGGACTAGCGGGGGCGGCCTACGAGCAGTACTTC. This translates into CSVVPGLAGAAYEQYF.

This clonotype was recorded at least ten times. The genes are TRBV6-6 and TRBJ1-3, with 8 bases matching TRBD1. Germline V gene sequence: CDR1 MNHNY, CDR2 SVGAGI (reference sequence). Trimming took 2 bases from V and 8 from J; bases not matched to a gene: 11. CDR3 size: 16 residues. CDR3 in amino acids: CASSYRAGGSADTIYF. Written as DNA, the CDR3 is TGTGCCAGCAGTTACAGGGCAGGGGGCAGCGCAGACACCATATATTTT.

At least ten counts were recorded for this clonotype. V is TRBV6-2 or TRBV6-3 and J is TRBJ1-5, with TRBD1 matching 8 bases. Trimming at V came to 6 bases and at J to 6 bases, leaving 10 bases not matched to a gene. The CDR3 is 15 amino acids. Germline values: CDR1 MNHEY, CDR2 SVGEGT. CDR3 protein: CASSRQGKGGQPQHF. For the CDR3, the DNA is TGTGCCAGCAGCCGACAGGGGAAGGGCGGTCAGCCCCAGCATTTT.

This chain connects TRBV20-1 to TRBJ2-1, with 8 bases lining up with TRBD2. The V segment lost 8 bases and the J segment 8 bases; nucleotides outside the gene matches: 20. In germline, CDR1 is DFQATT, CDR2 SNEGSKA (reference sequence). This CDR3 region has 16 residues. In nucleotides, the CDR3 is TGCAGTACTCTACCCTGGGGTGTCAGCGGGAGAGATGAGCAGTTCTTC. The encoded protein is CSTLPWGVSGRDEQFF.

Ten or more counts support this clonotype. The genes are TRBV6-4 and TRBJ2-1; TRBD2 matches 10 bases. The V segment lost 8 bases and the J segment 6 bases; nucleotides outside the gene matches: 7. This CDR3 is built from 14 residues. Germline CDR1 is MRHNA and CDR2 is SNTAGT. The CDR3 here is CASSLRTSGNEQFF. The DNA of the CDR3 is TGTGCCAGCTCCCTTAGGACTAGCGGCAATGAGCAGTTCTTC.

This clonotype was found many times. The chain combines TRBV28 with TRBJ1-2; 7 bases align to TRBD1. After removal of 6 bases from V and 5 bases from J, the junction contained 9 bases not matched to a gene. Germline V gives CDR1 MDHEN, CDR2 SYDVKM. The CDR3 runs to 14 residues. The chain's CDR3 is CASREPQGLYGYTF. The CDR3 DNA is TGTGCCAGCAGAGAACCACAGGGGTTGTATGGCTACACCTTC.